This paragraph reports one TCR beta chain. Relative to the germline gene, one junction end is altered; a read error may explain this. CDR3 size: 23 residues. Unique molecular identifiers featured in how the TCRbeta library was prepared. One entry per CDR3 protein results from TCRdb running MiXCR on the PCR reads. This table has about 480,000 distinct CDR3 sequences, around an eighth appearing once. This sample is drawn from a study of T-cell reconstitution after alpha-beta-depleted transplantation in children. The rearrangement links TRBV23-1 to TRBJ2-6; TRBD1 matches 8 bases. TRBV23-1 is filed as an ORF, its function uncertain. Material: PBMCs from the stem cell graft donor, obtained from the stem cell graft. This TCR came from a human donor who donated a stem cell graft to a child with combined immunodeficiency. The CDR3 nucleotides read TGTGCCAGCAGTCCCGCCCCGTACAGGACAGGGAGAGGGGGAAGCTCTGGGGCCAACGTCCTGACTTTC. It specifies CASSPAPYRTGRGGSSGANVLTF.